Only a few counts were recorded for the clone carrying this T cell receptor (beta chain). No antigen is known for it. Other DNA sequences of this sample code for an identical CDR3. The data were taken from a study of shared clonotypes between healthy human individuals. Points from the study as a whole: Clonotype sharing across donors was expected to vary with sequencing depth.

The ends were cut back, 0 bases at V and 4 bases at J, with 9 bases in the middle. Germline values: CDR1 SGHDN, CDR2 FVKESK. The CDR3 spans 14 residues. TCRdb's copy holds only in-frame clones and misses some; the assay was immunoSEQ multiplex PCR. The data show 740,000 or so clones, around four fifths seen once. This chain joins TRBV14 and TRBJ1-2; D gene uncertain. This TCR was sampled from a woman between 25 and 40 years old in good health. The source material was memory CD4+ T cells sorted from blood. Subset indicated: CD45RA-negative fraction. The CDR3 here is CASSQDTKGYGYTF. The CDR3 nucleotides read TGTGCCAGCAGCCAAGATACGAAGGGCTATGGCTACACCTTC.